Listed here are 7 T cell receptor beta chains from one sample, sequenced in a study of blood T cells in healthy people across ages. PCR was performed a second time for about 7 to 12 cycles using a sample-barcoded 5' primer and a J-beta primer mix. TCRdb re-derived calls from the 5' RACE reads in MiXCR, one entry per CDR3 protein. The sample has about 1,400,000 distinct CDR3 sequences, about 40% seen once. Sequencing was done on a sample of blood. Receptor source: a young woman in good health.

Concerning this clonotype itself: The junction departs from the called germline gene at one end, perhaps through a read error. V is TRBV11-2 and J is TRBJ2-7; D call uncertain. Germline CDR1 and CDR2: SGHAT and FQNNGV. The CDR3 covers 16 residues. The CDR3 bases are TGTGCCAGCGGCTTACCGGACCTGCCCAGGCCCTACGAGCAGTACTTC. This sequence encodes CASGLPDLPRPYEQYF.

The genes are TRBV27 and TRBJ2-3; 9 bases fit TRBD1. Germline assignment: CDR1 MNHEY and CDR2 SMNVEV (reference sequence). The V gene end was trimmed by 3 bases and the J gene end by 5 bases; junction bases not matched to a gene: 6. This CDR3 comprises 15 residues. CDR3 protein: CASSLGTGSGDTQYF. The CDR3 DNA reads TGTGCCAGCAGTTTGGGGACAGGGTCAGGAGATACGCAGTATTTT.

This clonotype has just a few counts. The V and J genes are TRBV4-2 and TRBJ2-3; 9 bases map to TRBD2. Germline lookup yields CDR1 LGHNA and CDR2 YNFKEQ. V lost 0 bases and J lost 4; bases outside the gene matches: 8. This CDR3 spans 17 amino acids. CDR3 nucleotides: TGTGCCAGCAGCCAAGAGAGCCCACTAGCGGGCCCAGATACGCAGTATTTT. Protein sequence: CASSQESPLAGPDTQYF.

The CDR3 here is CASSLAALGRDEQFF. DNA of the CDR3: TGTGCCAGCAGCTTAGCTGCGCTGGGGCGGGATGAGCAGTTCTTC. The gene calls are TRBV7-9 and TRBJ2-1; TRBD1 or TRBD2 may be the D gene (5 bases each). CDR1 and CDR2 (germline): SEHNR, FQNEAQ (reference sequence). This CDR3 region has 15 residues. Trimming took off 0 bases at V and 8 bases at J, with 14 bases between the two ends.

The sample holds many counts of this clonotype. The chain uses TRBV2 and TRBJ2-3; 11 nucleotides agree with TRBD2. The CDR3 is 14 residues long. The germline V gene encodes CDR1 SNHLY and CDR2 FYNNEI. The V and J ends lost 11 bases and 5 bases, in that order; junction bases with no gene match: 9. The CDR3 is CAGTGLADLDTQYF. CDR3 bases: TGTGCCGGAACGGGACTAGCGGACTTAGATACGCAGTATTTT.

The chain links TRBV18 to TRBJ2-3, with D uncertain. The CDR3 contains 16 residues. The germline V gene encodes CDR1 KGHSH and CDR2 LQKENI. V lost 2 bases and J 0 bases, leaving 12 bases between the germline ends. The CDR3 sequence: CASSPLGTVSTDTQYF. The CDR3 nucleotides read TGTGCCAGCTCACCATTAGGCACTGTCAGCACAGATACGCAGTATTTT.

This clonotype was observed a few times. The genes are TRBV28 and TRBJ1-2; D may be TRBD1 (5 bases). The ends were cut back, 10 bases at V and 0 bases at J, with 12 bases in the middle. The CDR3 is 13 residues long. CDR1 is MDHEN and CDR2 is SYDVKM in the germline V gene. CDR3 coding DNA: TGTGCCACAAGGGACGGAACTAACTATGGCTACACCTTC. It translates to CATRDGTNYGYTF.